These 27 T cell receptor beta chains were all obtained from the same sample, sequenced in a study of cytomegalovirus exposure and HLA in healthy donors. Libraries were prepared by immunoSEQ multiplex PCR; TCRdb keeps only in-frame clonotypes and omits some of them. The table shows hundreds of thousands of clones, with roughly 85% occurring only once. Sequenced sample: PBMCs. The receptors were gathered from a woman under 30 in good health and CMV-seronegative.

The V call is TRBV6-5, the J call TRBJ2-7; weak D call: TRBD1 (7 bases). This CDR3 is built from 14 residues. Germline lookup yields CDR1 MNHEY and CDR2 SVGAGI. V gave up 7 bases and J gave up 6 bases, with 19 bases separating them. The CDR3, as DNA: TGTGCCAGCACCCCAGGGGGGCATAATCGCGAGCAGTACTTC. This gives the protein CASTPGGHNREQYF.

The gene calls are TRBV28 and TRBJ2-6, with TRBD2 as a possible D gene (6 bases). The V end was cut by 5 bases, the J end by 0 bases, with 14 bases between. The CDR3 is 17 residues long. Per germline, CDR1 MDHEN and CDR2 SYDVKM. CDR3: CASSTGTPLSGANVLTF. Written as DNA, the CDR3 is TGTGCCAGCAGTACCGGGACTCCCCTCTCTGGGGCCAACGTCCTGACTTTC.

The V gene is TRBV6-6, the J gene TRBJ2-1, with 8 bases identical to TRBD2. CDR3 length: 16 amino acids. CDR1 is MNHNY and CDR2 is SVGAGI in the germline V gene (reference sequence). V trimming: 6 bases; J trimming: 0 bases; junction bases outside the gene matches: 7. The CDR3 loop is CASSLLAVSSYNEQFF. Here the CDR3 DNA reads TGTGCCAGCAGCTTACTAGCGGTGAGCTCCTACAATGAGCAGTTCTTC.

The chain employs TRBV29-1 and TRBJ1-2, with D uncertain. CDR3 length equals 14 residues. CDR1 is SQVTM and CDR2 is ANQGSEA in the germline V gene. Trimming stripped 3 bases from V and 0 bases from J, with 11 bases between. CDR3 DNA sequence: TGCAGCGTTGAGGGCAGTCCAGCTAACTATGGCTACACCTTC. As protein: CSVEGSPANYGYTF.

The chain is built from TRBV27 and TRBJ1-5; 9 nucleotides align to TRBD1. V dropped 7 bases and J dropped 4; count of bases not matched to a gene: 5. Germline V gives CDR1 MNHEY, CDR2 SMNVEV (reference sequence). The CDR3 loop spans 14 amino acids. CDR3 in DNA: TGTGCCAGCATTGACAGGGGGGGAAATCAGCCCCAGCATTTT. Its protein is CASIDRGGNQPQHF.

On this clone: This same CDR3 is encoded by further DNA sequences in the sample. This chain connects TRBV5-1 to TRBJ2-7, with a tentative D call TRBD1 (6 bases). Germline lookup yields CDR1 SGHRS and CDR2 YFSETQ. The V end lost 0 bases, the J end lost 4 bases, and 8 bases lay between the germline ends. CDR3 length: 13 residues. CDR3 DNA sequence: TGCGCCAGCAGCTTGGACAGGGCTTACGAGCAGTACTTC. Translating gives CASSLDRAYEQYF.

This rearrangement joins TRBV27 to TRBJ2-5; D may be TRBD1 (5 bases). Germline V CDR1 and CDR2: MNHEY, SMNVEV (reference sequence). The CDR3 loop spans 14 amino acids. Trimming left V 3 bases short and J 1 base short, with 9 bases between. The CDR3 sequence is CASSFMDTQETQYF. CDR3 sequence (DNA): TGTGCCAGCAGTTTTATGGACACCCAAGAGACCCAGTACTTC.

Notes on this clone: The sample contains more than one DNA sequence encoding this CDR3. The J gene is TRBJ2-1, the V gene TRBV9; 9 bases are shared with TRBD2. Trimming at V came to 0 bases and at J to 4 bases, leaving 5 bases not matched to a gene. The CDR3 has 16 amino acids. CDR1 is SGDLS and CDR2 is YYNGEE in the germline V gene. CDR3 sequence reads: CASSVGGLAGYNEQFF. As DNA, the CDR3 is TGTGCCAGCAGCGTAGGAGGGCTAGCGGGGTACAATGAGCAGTTCTTC.

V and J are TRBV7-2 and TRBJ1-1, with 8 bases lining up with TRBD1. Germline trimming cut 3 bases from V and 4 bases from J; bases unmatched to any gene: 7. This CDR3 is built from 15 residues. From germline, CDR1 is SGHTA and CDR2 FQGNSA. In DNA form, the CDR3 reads TGTGCCAGCAGCTTGGCGACAGGGGTGGGCACTGAAGCTTTCTTT. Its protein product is CASSLATGVGTEAFF.

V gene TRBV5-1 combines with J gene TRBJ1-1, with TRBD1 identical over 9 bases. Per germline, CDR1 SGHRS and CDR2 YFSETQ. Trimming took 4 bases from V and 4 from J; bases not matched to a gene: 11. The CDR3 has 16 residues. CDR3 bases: TGCGCCAGCAGCCCTGGGACAGGGTCGAGGGGCACTGAAGCTTTCTTT. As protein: CASSPGTGSRGTEAFF.

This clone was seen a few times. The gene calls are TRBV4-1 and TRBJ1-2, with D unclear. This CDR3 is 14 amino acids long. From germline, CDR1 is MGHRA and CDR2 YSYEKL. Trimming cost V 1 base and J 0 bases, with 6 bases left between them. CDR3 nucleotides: TGCGCCAGCAGCCAAGGGTCTACTAACTATGGCTACACCTTC. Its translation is CASSQGSTNYGYTF.

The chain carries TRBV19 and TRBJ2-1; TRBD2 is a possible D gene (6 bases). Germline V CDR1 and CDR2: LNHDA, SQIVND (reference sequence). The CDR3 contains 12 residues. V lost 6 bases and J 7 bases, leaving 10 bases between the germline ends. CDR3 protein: CASSGSKNEQFF. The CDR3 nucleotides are TGTGCCAGTAGCGGGAGTAAAAATGAGCAGTTCTTC.

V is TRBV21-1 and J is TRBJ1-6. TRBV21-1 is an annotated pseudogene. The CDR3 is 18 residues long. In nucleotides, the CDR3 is TGTGCGCTCGTGGTGAGGAGGGAAGGAGGAGTGGCAGACTCACCCCTCCACTTT. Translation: CALVVRREGGVADSPLHF.

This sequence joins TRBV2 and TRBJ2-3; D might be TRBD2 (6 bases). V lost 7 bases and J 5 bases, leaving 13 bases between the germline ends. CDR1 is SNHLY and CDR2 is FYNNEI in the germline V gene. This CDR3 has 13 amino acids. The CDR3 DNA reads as TGTGCCAGCAACGGGGGAGTTCGAGATACGCAGTATTTT. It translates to CASNGGVRDTQYF.

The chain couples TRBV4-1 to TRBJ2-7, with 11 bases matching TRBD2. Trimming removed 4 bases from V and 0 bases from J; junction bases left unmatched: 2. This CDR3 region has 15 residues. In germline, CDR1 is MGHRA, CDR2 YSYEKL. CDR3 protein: CASSLTSGNSYEQYF. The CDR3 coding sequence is TGCGCCAGCAGCCTGACTAGCGGGAACTCCTACGAGCAGTACTTC.

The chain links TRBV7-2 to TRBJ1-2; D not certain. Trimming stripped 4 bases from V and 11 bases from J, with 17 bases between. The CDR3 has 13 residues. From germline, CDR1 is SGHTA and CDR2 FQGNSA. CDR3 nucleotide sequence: TGTGCCAGCAGCTCCAGTCGGTCGCTAGGTTACACCTTC. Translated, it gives CASSSSRSLGYTF.

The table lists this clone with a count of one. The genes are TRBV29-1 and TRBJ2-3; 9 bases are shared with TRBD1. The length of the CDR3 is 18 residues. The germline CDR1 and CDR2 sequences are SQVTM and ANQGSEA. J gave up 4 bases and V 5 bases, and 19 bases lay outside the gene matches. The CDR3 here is CSVSVRYRGLGGADTQYF. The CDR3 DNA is TGCAGCGTTTCCGTTAGGTACAGGGGGCTCGGCGGGGCAGATACGCAGTATTTT.

The CDR3 coding sequence is TGTGCCAGCACCTTCTTCGGGGGTCCCGAGACCTACGAGCAGTACTTC. Protein product: CASTFFGGPETYEQYF. The rearrangement links TRBV7-9 to TRBJ2-7, with D perhaps TRBD2 (6 bases). The length of the CDR3 is 16 residues. The germline V gene has CDR1 SEHNR and CDR2 FQNEAQ (reference sequence). Trimming cost V 7 bases and J 2 bases, with 21 bases left between them.

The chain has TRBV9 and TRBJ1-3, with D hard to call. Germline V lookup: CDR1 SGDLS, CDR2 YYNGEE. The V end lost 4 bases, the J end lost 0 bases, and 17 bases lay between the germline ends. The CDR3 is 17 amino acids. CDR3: CASSPSPQSSSGNTIYF. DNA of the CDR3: TGTGCCAGCAGCCCCTCCCCCCAATCTAGCTCTGGAAACACCATATATTTT.

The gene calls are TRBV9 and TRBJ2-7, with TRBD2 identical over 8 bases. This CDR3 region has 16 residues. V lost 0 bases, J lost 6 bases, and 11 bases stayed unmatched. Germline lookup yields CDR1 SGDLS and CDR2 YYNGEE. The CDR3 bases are TGTGCCAGCAGCGTAGAGGGGACTAGTCGGTCAACCGAGCAGTACTTC. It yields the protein CASSVEGTSRSTEQYF.

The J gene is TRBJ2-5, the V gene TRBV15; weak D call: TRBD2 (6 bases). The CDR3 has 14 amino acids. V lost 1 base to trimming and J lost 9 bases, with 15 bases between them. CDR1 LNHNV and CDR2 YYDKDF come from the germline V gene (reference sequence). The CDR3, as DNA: TGTGCCACCAGCAGAGCTCCCGCGGGACCAGCCCAGTACTTC. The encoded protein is CATSRAPAGPAQYF.

The CDR3 DNA sequence: TGTGCCAGCAGGGGGACAGGGGGCCTAAATGAGCAGTTCTTC. Translation: CASRGTGGLNEQFF. The rearrangement links TRBV6-1 to TRBJ2-1, with 12 bases lining up with TRBD1. Unmatched junction bases numbered 4, after V lost 6 bases and J lost 7 bases. This CDR3 has 14 residues. CDR1 MNHNS and CDR2 SASEGT come from the germline V gene.

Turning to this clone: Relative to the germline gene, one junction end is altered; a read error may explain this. CDR3 sequence reads: CASSRDTQYF. The DNA of the CDR3 is TGTGCCAGCAGCAGAGATACGCAGTATTTT. The V call is TRBV6-1, the J call TRBJ2-3; D call uncertain. Germline V CDR1 and CDR2: MNHNS, SASEGT. The CDR3 has 10 residues.

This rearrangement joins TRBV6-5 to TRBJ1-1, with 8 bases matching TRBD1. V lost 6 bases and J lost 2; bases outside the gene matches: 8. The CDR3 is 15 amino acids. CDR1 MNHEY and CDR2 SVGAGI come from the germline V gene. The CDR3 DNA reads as TGTGCCAGCAGGTCGACAGGGGCTGGAAACACTGAAGCTTTCTTT. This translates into CASRSTGAGNTEAFF.

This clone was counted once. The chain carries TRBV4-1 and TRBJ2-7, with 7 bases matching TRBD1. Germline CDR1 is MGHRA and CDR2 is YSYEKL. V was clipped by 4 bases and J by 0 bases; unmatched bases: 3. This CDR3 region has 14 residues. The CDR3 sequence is CASSRAGGSYEQYF. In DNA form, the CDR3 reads TGCGCCAGCAGCCGCGCAGGGGGCTCCTACGAGCAGTACTTC.

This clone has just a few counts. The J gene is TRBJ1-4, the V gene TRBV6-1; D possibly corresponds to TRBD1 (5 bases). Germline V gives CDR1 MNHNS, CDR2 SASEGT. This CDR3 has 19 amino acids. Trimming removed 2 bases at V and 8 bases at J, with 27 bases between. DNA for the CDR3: TGTGCCAGCAGTGAAAGAAGTCCCGGGAGGACCAACAGGCGGGAAAAACTGTTTTTT. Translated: CASSERSPGRTNRREKLFF.

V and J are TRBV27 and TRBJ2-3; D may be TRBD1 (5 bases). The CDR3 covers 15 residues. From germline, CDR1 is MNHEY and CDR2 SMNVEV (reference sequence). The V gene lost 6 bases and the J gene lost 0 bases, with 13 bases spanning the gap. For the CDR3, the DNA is TGTGCCAGCAGAAACACCAGGGCAAGCACAGATACGCAGTATTTT. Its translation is CASRNTRASTDTQYF.